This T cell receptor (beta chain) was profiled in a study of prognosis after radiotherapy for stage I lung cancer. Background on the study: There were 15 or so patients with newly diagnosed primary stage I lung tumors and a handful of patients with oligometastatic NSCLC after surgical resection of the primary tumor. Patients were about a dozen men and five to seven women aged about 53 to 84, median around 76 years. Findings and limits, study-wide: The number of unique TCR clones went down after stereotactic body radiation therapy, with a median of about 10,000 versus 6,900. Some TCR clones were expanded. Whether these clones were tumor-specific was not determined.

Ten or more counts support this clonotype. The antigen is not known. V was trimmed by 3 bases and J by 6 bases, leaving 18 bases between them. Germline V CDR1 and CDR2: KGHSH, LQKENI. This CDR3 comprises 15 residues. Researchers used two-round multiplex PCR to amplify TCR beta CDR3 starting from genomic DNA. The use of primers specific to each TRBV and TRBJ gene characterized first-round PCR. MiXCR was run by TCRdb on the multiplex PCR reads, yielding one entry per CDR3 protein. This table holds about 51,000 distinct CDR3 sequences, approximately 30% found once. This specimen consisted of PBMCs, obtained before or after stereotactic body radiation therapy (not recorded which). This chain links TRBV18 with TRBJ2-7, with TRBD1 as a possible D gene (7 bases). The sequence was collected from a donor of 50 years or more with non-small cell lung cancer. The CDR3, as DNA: TGTGCCAGCTCACCTTTGGCCGGGCAGGGGGGCGAGCAGTACTTC. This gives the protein CASSPLAGQGGEQYF.